The next 5 T cell receptor beta chains were all read from a single sample in a study of shared clonotypes between healthy human individuals. The repertoire was sequenced with immunoSEQ multiplex PCR; TCRdb's copy has only in-frame clones and lacks some. The data contain 2 million to 2.5 million clones, roughly 94% of them seen just once; the ten biggest clones take up 0.13%. Source material: naive CD4+ T cells sorted from blood. Noted subset: CD45RA+ positively selected. Receptors were obtained from a man in his late teens or twenties in good health.

This clone appeared a few times. The sample carries other DNA sequences with the same CDR3. The chain recombines TRBV6-4 with TRBJ2-7; 10 nucleotides align to TRBD1. Germline V gene sequence: CDR1 MRHNA, CDR2 SNTAGT. The CDR3 runs to 13 residues. Trimming at V came to 6 bases and at J to 3 bases, leaving 2 bases not matched to a gene. The CDR3 loop is CASSRDRGYEQYF. The CDR3 DNA reads TGTGCCAGCAGCCGGGACAGGGGCTACGAGCAGTACTTC.

This rearrangement joins TRBV18 to TRBJ1-1; D unclear. This CDR3 contains 15 residues. Germline V gene lookup returns CDR1 KGHSH and CDR2 LQKENI. V was pared by 2 bases and J by 7 bases, with 17 bases between. The CDR3 sequence is CASSPNEGWGDEAFF. The CDR3 bases are TGTGCCAGCTCACCAAACGAGGGTTGGGGAGATGAAGCTTTCTTT.

In nucleotides, the CDR3 is TGCGCCAGCAGTAGCGGGACGACTAGGGGTCTGGGCTACACCTTC. Translating it yields CASSSGTTRGLGYTF. This chain connects TRBV10-1 to TRBJ1-2; TRBD1 is a possible D gene (5 bases). The CDR3 spans 15 residues. From germline, CDR1 is WNHNN and CDR2 SYGVQD (reference sequence). The V end was cut by 5 bases, the J end by 8 bases, with 21 bases between.

The chain joins TRBV27 to TRBJ2-7, with 7 bases identical to TRBD1. The CDR3 totals 13 residues. The V gene's germline CDR1 is MNHEY and CDR2 SMNVEV (reference sequence). V gave up 3 bases and J gave up 10 bases; unmatched junction bases: 9. The DNA of the CDR3 is TGTGCCAGCAGTTTGGGGTATACAGGGGTACAGTACTTC. Protein sequence: CASSLGYTGVQYF.

V gene TRBV11-1 combines with J gene TRBJ2-5; D perhaps matches TRBD2 (6 bases). Germline V gene sequence: CDR1 SGHAT, CDR2 FQDESV (reference sequence). Trimming stripped 4 bases from V and 2 bases from J, with 17 bases between. CDR3 length equals 16 residues. The CDR3 loop is CASSSRASSEQETQYF. CDR3 coding DNA: TGTGCCAGCAGCTCCCGTGCCTCTAGCGAACAAGAGACCCAGTACTTC.